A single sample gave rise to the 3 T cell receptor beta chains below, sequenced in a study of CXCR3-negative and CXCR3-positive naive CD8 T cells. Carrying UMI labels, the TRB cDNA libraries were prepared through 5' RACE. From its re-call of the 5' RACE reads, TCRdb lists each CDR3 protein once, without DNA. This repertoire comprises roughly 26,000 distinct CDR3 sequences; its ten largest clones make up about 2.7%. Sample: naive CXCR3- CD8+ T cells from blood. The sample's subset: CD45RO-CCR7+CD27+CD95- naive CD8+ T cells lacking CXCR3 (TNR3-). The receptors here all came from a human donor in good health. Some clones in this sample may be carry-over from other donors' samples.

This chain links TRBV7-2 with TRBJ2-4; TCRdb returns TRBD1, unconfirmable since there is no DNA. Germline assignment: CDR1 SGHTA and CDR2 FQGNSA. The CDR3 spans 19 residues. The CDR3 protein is CASSSWAGQGNLAKNIQYF.

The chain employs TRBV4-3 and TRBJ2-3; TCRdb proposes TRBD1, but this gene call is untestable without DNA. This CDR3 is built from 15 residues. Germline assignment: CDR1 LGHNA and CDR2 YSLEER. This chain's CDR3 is CASSQEVRAQAKQYF.

CDR3: CASSYGDRTSYEQYF. The genes are TRBV6-2 or TRBV6-3 and TRBJ2-7; the TCRdb call, TRBD1, lacks DNA for checking. The V gene's germline CDR1 is MNHEY and CDR2 SVGEGT. This CDR3 spans 15 amino acids.